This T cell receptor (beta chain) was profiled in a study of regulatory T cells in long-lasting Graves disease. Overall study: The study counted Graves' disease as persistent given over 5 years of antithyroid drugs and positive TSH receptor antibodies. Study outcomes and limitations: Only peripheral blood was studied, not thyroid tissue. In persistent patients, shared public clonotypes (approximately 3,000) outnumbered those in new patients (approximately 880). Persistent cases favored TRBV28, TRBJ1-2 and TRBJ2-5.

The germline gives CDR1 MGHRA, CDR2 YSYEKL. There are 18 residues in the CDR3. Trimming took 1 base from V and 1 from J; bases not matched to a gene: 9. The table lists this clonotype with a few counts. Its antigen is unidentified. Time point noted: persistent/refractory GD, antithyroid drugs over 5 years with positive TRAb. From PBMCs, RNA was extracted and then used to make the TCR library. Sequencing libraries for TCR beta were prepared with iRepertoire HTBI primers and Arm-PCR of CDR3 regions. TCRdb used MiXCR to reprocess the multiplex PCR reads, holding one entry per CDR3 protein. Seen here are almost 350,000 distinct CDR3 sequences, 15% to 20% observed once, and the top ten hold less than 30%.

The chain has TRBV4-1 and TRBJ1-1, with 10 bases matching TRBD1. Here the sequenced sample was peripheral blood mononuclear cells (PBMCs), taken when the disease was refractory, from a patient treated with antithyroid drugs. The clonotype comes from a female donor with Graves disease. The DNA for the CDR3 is TGCGCCAGCAGCCAAGGAGGGACAGGGGTAATATCGAACACTGAAGCTTTCTTT. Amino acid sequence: CASSQGGTGVISNTEAFF.